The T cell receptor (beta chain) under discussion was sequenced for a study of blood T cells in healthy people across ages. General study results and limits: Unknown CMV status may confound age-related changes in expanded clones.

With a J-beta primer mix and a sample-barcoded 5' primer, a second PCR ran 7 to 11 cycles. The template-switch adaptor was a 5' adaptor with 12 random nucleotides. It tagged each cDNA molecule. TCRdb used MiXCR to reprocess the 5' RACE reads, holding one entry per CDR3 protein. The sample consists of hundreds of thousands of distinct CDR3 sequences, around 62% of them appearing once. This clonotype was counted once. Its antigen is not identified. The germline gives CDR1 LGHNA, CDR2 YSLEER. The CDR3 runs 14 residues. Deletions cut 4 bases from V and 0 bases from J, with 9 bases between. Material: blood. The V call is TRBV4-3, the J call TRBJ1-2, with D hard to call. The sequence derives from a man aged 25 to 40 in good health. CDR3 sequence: CASSPLETNYGYTF. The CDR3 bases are TGCGCCAGCAGCCCATTAGAGACTAACTATGGCTACACCTTC.